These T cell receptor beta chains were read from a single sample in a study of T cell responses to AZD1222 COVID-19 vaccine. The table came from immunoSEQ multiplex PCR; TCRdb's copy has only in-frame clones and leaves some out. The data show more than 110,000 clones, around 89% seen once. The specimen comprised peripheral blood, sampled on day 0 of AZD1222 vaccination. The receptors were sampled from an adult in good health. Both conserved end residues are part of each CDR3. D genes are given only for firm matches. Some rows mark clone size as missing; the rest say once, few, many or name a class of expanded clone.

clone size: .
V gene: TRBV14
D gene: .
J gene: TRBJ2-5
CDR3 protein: CASSQNRGQETQYF
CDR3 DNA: TGTGCCAGCAGCCAAAATCGGGGCCAAGAGACCCAGTACTTC

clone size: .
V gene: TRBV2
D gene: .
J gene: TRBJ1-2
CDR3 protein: CASSDAREGYGYTF
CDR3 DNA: TGTGCCAGCAGTGATGCCAGGGAGGGCTATGGCTACACCTTC

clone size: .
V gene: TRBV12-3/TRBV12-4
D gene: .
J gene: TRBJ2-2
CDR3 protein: CASGTPNTGELFF
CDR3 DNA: TGTGCCAGCGGCACTCCTAACACCGGGGAGCTGTTTTTT

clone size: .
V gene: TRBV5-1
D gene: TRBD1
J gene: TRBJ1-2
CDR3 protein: CASSLAIGLDREYGYTF
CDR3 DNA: TGCGCCAGCAGCTTGGCCATCGGTCTTGACAGGGAGTATGGCTACACCTTC

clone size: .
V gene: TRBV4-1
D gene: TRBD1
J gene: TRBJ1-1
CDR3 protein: CASSQVLGQWVPEAFF
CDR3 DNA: TGCGCCAGCAGCCAAGTATTGGGACAGTGGGTCCCTGAAGCTTTCTTT

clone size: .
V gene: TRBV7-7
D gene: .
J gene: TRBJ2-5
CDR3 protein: CASSSNPGPQETQYF
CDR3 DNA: TGTGCTAGCAGCTCAAACCCTGGGCCACAAGAGACCCAGTACTTC

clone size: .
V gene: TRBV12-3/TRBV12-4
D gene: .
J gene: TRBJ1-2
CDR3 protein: CASSSGAGYGYTF
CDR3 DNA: TGTGCCAGCAGTTCAGGGGCCGGCTATGGCTACACCTTC

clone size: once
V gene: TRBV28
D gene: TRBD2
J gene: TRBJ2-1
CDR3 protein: CASSPSGSPYNEQFF
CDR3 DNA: TGTGCCAGCAGTCCTAGCGGGAGTCCCTACAATGAGCAGTTCTTC

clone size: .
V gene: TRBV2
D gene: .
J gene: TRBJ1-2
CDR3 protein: CASSELGSGGYTF
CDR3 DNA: TGTGCCAGCAGTGAGTTGGGGAGCGGCGGCTACACCTTC

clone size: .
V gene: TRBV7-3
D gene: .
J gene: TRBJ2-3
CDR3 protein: CASSLGTSTDTQYF
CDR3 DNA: TGTGCCAGCAGCTTGGGGACTTCCACAGATACGCAGTATTTT

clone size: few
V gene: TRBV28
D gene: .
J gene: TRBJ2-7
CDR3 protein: CASSLVGFGTRVSSYEQYF
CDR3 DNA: TGTGCCAGCAGTTTAGTAGGGTTTGGGACCAGGGTTAGCTCCTACGAGCAGTACTTC

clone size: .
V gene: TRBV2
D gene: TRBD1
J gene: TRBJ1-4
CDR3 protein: CASRGDRTKKLFF
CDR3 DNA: TGTGCCAGCAGAGGGGACAGAACCAAAAAACTGTTTTTT

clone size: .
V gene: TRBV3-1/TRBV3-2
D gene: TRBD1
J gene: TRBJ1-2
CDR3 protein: CASSQGQGHGYTF
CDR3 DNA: TGTGCCAGCAGCCAAGGACAGGGACATGGCTACACCTTC

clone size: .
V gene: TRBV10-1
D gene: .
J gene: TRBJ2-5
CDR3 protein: CASSESRSGETQYF
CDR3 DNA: TGCGCCAGCAGTGAGTCTAGGTCCGGGGAGACCCAGTACTTC

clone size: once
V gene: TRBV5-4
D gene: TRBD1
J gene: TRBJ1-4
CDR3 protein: CASSPHGGTGEKLFF
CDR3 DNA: TGTGCCAGCAGCCCCCATGGGGGGACAGGTGAAAAACTGTTTTTT

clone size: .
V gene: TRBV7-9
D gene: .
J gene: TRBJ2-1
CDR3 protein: CASSLEGGWDNEQFF
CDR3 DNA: TGTGCCAGCAGCTTAGAGGGGGGTTGGGACAATGAGCAGTTCTTC

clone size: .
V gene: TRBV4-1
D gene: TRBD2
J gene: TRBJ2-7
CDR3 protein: CASSQVTRGAGVNEQYF
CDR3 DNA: TGCGCCAGCAGCCAAGTTACGCGGGGGGCAGGGGTAAACGAGCAGTACTTC

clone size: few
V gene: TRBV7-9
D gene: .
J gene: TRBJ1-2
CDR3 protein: CASSQPKRPNYGYTF
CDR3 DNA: TGTGCCAGCAGCCAGCCGAAACGACCTAACTATGGCTACACCTTC

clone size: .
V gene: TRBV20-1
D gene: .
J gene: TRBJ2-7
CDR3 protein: CSASSGNSYEQYF
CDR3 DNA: TGCAGTGCTAGTTCGGGGAACTCCTACGAGCAGTACTTC

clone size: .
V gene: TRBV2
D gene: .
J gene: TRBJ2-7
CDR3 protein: CASSEYEQYF
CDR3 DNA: TGTGCCAGCAGTGAATACGAGCAGTACTTC

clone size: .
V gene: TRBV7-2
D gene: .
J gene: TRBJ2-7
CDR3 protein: CASSLAAARRGPYEQYF
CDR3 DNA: TGTGCCAGCAGCTTAGCCGCGGCTAGGCGGGGCCCCTACGAGCAGTACTTC

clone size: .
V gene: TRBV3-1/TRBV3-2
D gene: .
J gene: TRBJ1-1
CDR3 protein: CASSQSRRNTEAFF
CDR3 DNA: TGTGCCAGCAGCCAATCCCGCAGAAACACTGAAGCTTTCTTT

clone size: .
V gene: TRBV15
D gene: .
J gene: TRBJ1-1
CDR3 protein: CATILLTGSNTEAFF
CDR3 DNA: TGTGCCACCATCCTACTCACAGGTTCGAACACTGAAGCTTTCTTT

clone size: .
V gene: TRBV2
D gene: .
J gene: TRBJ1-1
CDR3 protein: CASRTGLLNTEAFF
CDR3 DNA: TGTGCCAGCAGGACGGGACTTTTGAACACTGAAGCTTTCTTT

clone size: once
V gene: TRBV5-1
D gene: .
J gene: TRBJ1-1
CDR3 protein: CASSLWSANTEAFF
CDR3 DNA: TGCGCCAGCAGCTTGTGGTCAGCGAACACTGAAGCTTTCTTT

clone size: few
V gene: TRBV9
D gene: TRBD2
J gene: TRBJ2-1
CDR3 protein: CASSVGLAGAYEQFF
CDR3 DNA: TGTGCCAGCAGCGTCGGACTAGCGGGGGCCTATGAGCAGTTCTTC

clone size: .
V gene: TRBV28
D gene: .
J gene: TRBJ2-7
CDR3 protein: CASKGGRAPSYEQYF
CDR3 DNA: TGTGCCAGCAAAGGGGGGAGGGCCCCGTCCTACGAGCAGTACTTC

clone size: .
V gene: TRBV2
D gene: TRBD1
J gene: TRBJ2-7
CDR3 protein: CASNGGQALRVEQYF
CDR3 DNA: TGTGCCAGCAACGGTGGACAGGCCCTTAGGGTCGAGCAGTACTTC

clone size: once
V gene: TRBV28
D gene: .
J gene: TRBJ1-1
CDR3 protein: CASRGARTEAFF
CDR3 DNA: TGTGCCAGCAGAGGGGCGAGGACTGAAGCTTTCTTT

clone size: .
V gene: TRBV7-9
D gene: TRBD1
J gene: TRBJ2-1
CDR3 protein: CASSLGQGHPIEQFF
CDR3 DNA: TGTGCCAGCAGCTTAGGACAGGGGCACCCTATTGAGCAGTTCTTC

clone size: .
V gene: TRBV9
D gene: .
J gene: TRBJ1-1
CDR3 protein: CASSVEGGDTEAFF
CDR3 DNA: TGTGCCAGCAGCGTTGAAGGGGGTGACACTGAAGCTTTCTTT

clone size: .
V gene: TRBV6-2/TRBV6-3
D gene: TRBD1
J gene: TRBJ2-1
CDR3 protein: CASSSTPDRVNEQFF
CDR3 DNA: TGTGCCAGCAGTTCTACACCGGACAGGGTCAATGAGCAGTTCTTC

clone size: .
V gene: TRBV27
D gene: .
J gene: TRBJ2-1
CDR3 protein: CASSFGGSSYNEQFF
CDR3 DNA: TGTGCCAGCAGTTTTGGCGGAAGCTCCTACAATGAGCAGTTCTTC

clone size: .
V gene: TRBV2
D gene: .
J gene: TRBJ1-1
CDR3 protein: CATSQFTEAFF
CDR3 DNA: TGTGCCACCTCACAGTTCACTGAAGCTTTCTTT

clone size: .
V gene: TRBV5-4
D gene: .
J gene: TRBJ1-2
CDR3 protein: CASSLAGGTTYGYTF
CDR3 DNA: TGTGCCAGCAGCTTGGCCGGGGGGACAACCTATGGCTACACCTTC

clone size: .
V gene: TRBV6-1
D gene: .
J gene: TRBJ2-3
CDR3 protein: CASSDPAEDSTDTQYF
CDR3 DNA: TGTGCCAGCAGTGACCCAGCGGAAGACAGCACAGATACGCAGTATTTT

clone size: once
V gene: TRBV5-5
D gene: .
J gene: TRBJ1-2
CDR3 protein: CASSWGWTDGYTF
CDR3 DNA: TGTGCCAGCAGCTGGGGTTGGACAGATGGCTACACCTTC

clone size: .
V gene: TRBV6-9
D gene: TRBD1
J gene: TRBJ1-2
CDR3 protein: CASSLQGGYTF
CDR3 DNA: TGTGCCAGCAGTTTACAGGGGGGCTACACCTTC

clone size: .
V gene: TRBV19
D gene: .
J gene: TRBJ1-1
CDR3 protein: CASSSQYTEAFF
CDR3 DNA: TGTGCCAGTAGTAGCCAGTACACTGAAGCTTTCTTT

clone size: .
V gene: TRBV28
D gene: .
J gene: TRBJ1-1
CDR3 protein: CASSPDSGHPSGDTEAFF
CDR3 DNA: TGTGCCAGCAGCCCCGACTCGGGACACCCGTCGGGGGACACTGAAGCTTTCTTT

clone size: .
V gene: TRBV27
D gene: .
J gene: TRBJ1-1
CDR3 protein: CASSLTDNTEAFF
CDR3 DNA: TGTGCCAGCAGTTTAACGGATAACACTGAAGCTTTCTTT

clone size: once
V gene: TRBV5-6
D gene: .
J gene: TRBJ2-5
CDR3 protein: CASSPGTGIQETQYF
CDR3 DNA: TGTGCCAGCAGCCCCGGGACTGGCATCCAAGAGACCCAGTACTTC

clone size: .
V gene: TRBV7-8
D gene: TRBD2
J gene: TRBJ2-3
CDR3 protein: CASAERGGFTDTQYF
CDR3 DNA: TGTGCCAGCGCCGAACGCGGGGGATTCACAGATACGCAGTATTTT

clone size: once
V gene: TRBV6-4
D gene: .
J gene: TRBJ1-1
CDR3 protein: CASSAYVGKNTEAFF
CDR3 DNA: TGTGCCAGCAGTGCCTATGTCGGCAAGAACACTGAAGCTTTCTTT

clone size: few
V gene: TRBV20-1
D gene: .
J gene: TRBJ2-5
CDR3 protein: CSATGETQYF
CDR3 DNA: TGCAGTGCTACAGGGGAGACCCAGTACTTC

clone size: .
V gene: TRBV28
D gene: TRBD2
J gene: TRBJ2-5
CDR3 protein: CASSGHGLAETQYF
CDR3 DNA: TGTGCCAGCAGTGGACATGGACTAGCGGAGACCCAGTACTTC

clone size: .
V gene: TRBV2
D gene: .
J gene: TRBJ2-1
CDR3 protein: CASSVDFPGEEQFF
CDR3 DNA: TGTGCCAGCAGTGTGGACTTCCCGGGGGAAGAGCAGTTCTTC

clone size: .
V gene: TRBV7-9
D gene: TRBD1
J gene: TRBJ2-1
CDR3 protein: CASSYGTGSSYNEQFF
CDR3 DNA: TGTGCCAGCAGCTATGGGACAGGCAGCTCCTACAATGAGCAGTTCTTC